This TCR beta chain was captured by sequencing in a study of blood T cell repertoires in COVID-19. Study-wide background: COVID-19 samples from acute and convalescent phases originated in the United States, Italy and Spain. T cells, B-cell-depleted T cells, or PBMCs provided the cDNA or gDNA that served as material.

In the study's own analysis: Researchers report that nucleated cell counts were estimated from reference gene primer amplification. Produced via immunoSEQ multiplex PCR; TCRdb's table is partial and in-frame only. That table furnishes V, J and clone size, whereas the DNA furnished D and trimming. The data contain around 350,000 clones, around 90% of them singletons. Germline CDR1 LGHDT, CDR2 YNNKEL (reference sequence). This CDR3 is 16 amino acids long. V dropped 0 bases and J dropped 5; count of bases not matched to a gene: 6. The source material was peripheral blood. The sequence was obtained from a human donor in a cohort sampled during active COVID-19. This sequence joins TRBV3-1 (or the pseudogene TRBV3-2) and TRBJ2-5; 10 nucleotides match TRBD2. The CDR3 region is CASSQDLASGSETQYF. The DNA of the CDR3 is TGTGCCAGCAGCCAAGATTTGGCTAGCGGGAGTGAGACCCAGTACTTC.